This record looks at one T cell receptor (beta chain) sequence and its context. Antigen: not known. The data were obtained in a study of response to subunit inactivated influenza vaccine. TCRdb reprocessed the RT-PCR reads via MiXCR and lists one record per CDR3 protein. Here the sample spans some 500,000 distinct CDR3 sequences, 25% being singletons. Study observations and caveats: With each seasonal influenza vaccination, the authors suggested, few new T cells are recruited.

The TCR comes from a man in his forties or fifties who received an inactivated influenza vaccine. This material consisted of CD4+ T cells sorted from PBMCs, taken 5 days after vaccination.

For the CDR3, the DNA is TGTGCCTGGAGTGTATTTGGGACAGGGGCCTACGAGCAGTACTTC. It encodes CAWSVFGTGAYEQYF. The V and J genes are TRBV30 and TRBJ2-7, with 10 bases matching TRBD1. The CDR3 is made up of 15 amino acids. The germline CDR1 and CDR2 sequences are GTSNPN and SVGIG (reference sequence). V trimming: 0 bases; J trimming: 2 bases; junction bases outside the gene matches: 4.